This TCR beta chain is from a study of shared clonotypes between healthy human individuals. With V trimmed by 4 bases and J by 6 bases, 10 bases remained unmatched. The CDR3 runs 15 residues. Per the germline V gene, CDR1 is SGHTS and CDR2 is YDEGEE. Samples underwent the assay at deep level. TCRdb keeps only in-frame clones here, not all; method: immunoSEQ multiplex PCR. The sample includes about 380,000 clones, 96% of them seen just once. With regard to this clone: Its antigen is still unknown.

Study conclusions and caveats: Expectations were that clonotype sharing among donors would be affected by sequencing depth. Sampling involved blood alone; tissue repertoires likely differ. Naive subsets usually exceeded memory subsets in estimated richness.

The clonotype originates from a man aged 30 to 39 in good health. The rearrangement links TRBV5-8 to TRBJ2-4; 7 bases map to TRBD2. The specimen sequenced was memory CD8+ T cells sorted from blood. Subset noted: CD45RO+ cells pooled with CCR7-negative TemRA cells. The CDR3 protein is CASSPSRWGGNIQYF. DNA of the CDR3: TGTGCCAGCAGCCCAAGCAGGTGGGGGGGAAACATTCAGTACTTC. The variable domain in full, completed from reference TRBV5-8 and TRBJ2-4, reads EAGVTQSPTHLIKTRGQQATLRCSPISGHTSVYWYQQALGLGLQFLLWYDEGEERNRGNFPPRFSGRQFPNYSSELNVNALELEDSALYLCASSPSRWGGNIQYFGAGTRLSVL.